Shown below are 19 T cell receptor beta chains from a single sample sequenced in a study of CD8+CD57+ T cells in acquired aplastic anemia. CDR3 and TCR beta VDJ profiling relied on a genomic DNA template. In TCRdb, the reads were re-called with MiXCR into one record per CDR3 protein. The sample carries around 80,000 distinct CDR3 sequences, approximately 70% recorded once. The authors sequenced patients whose flow cytometry had shown CD8+CD57+ cell expansion. What was sequenced was sorted CD4+, CD8+, or CD8+CD57+ T cells (not recorded which) from PBMCs. All receptors come from a human donor with aplastic anemia.

The chain couples TRBV7-8 to TRBJ1-5, with no clear D. The V and J ends lost 0 bases and 5 bases respectively, with 5 bases between them. The CDR3 consists of 13 residues. Germline loops: CDR1 SGHVS, CDR2 FQNEAQ. The CDR3 DNA is TGTGCCAGCAGCTTAGCGCAGGATCAGCCCCAGCATTTT. This translates into CASSLAQDQPQHF.

Details on this clonotype: The DNA is left out, because the CDR3 cannot be placed on it with certainty; the CDR3 is given as TCRdb lists it. The chain employs TRBV7-6 and TRBJ2-5; whether TRBD1, the table's D call, matches the DNA was not checked. Including both end residues, the CDR3 is 15 amino acids long. CDR1 is SGHVS and CDR2 is FNYEAQ in the germline V gene. The CDR3 spells CASSFGTGTGETQYF.

This rearrangement joins TRBV5-1 to TRBJ1-1; 8 nucleotides agree with TRBD1. Germline V gives CDR1 SGHRS, CDR2 YFSETQ. This CDR3 is built from 15 residues. V dropped 3 bases and J dropped 1; count of bases not matched to a gene: 5. CDR3 amino acids: CASSSGTGTNTEAFF. The CDR3 DNA sequence: TGCGCCAGCAGCTCGGGGACAGGCACGAACACTGAAGCTTTCTTT.

This clonotype was counted a few times. The rearrangement uses TRBV29-1 and TRBJ1-1, with D uncertain. The V end was cut by 3 bases, the J end by 11 bases, with 16 bases between. The CDR3 length is 12 residues. In germline, CDR1 is SQVTM, CDR2 ANQGSEA. The CDR3 DNA follows: TGCAGCGTTGATCTTTCTGCGAGATTTGCTTTCTTT. Translated, it gives CSVDLSARFAFF.

The genes are TRBV25-1 and TRBJ1-6, with D uncertain. Germline loops: CDR1 MGHDK, CDR2 SYGVNS. The CDR3 length is 12 residues. Trimming left V 6 bases short and J 4 bases short, with 4 bases between. The CDR3 sequence: CASRGYNSPLHF. CDR3 DNA: TGTGCCAGCAGGGGTTATAATTCACCCCTCCACTTT.

The rearrangement uses TRBV7-8 and TRBJ2-3; a possible D gene is TRBD2 (5 bases). Germline V lookup: CDR1 SGHVS, CDR2 FQNEAQ. Trimming pared 6 bases from V and 2 bases from J, leaving 15 bases between. CDR3 size: 15 residues. The CDR3 protein is CASSFSGLHTDTQYF. CDR3 bases: TGTGCCAGCAGTTTCTCCGGACTCCACACAGATACGCAGTATTTT.

V gene TRBV2 combines with J gene TRBJ2-7; the D gene is possibly TRBD1 (5 bases). CDR3 length equals 14 residues. Per germline, CDR1 SNHLY and CDR2 FYNNEI. V lost 3 bases and J 2 bases, leaving 11 bases between the germline ends. For the CDR3, the DNA is TGTGCCAGCAGTGACCCCAGGGTACCCTACGAGCAGTACTTC. Amino acid sequence: CASSDPRVPYEQYF. The whole variable domain, remainder taken from reference TRBV2 and TRBJ2-7, is EPEVTQTPSHQVTQMGQEVILRCVPISNHLYFYWYRQILGQKVEFLVSFYNNEISEKSEIFDDQFSVERPDGSNFTLKIRSTKLEDSAMYFCASSDPRVPYEQYFGPGTRLTVT.

This clonotype was recorded many times. The chain carries TRBV6-2 or TRBV6-3 and TRBJ1-5; the D gene is possibly TRBD1 (5 bases). The CDR3 contains 15 residues. Per germline, CDR1 MNHEY and CDR2 SVGEGT. Trimming removed 3 bases from V and 6 bases from J, with 15 bases in between. The CDR3 is CASSYIEQAPQPQHF. In DNA form, the CDR3 reads TGTGCCAGCAGTTATATCGAACAGGCTCCTCAGCCCCAGCATTTT.

This chain uses TRBV25-1 with TRBJ2-1; 11 positions match TRBD1. Germline CDR1 MGHDK, CDR2 SYGVNS. The CDR3 length is 14 residues. V was clipped by 6 bases and J by 10 bases; unmatched bases: 8. The chain's CDR3 is CASSGTGGLFEQFF. The CDR3 DNA sequence: TGTGCCAGCAGCGGGACAGGGGGGCTCTTCGAGCAGTTCTTC.

In this sample, this clonotype turned up a few times. The chain couples TRBV10-1 to TRBJ1-5; perhaps TRBD1 as D (6 bases). Germline V CDR1 and CDR2: WNHNN, SYGVQD (reference sequence). The CDR3 runs 14 residues. The V gene lost 4 bases and the J gene lost 1 base, with 8 bases spanning the gap. CDR3 region: CASSAGVSNQPQHF. Written as DNA, the CDR3 is TGCGCCAGCAGTGCAGGGGTAAGCAATCAGCCCCAGCATTTT.

The genes are TRBV15 and TRBJ2-5, with D unclear. The V end lost 0 bases, the J end lost 4 bases, and 6 bases lay between the germline ends. The CDR3 extends over 13 amino acids. CDR1 and CDR2 from the germline V gene are LNHNV and YYDKDF (reference sequence). This CDR3 reads CATSREVGETQYF. The CDR3 coding sequence is TGTGCCACCAGCAGAGAAGTGGGAGAGACCCAGTACTTC.

The chain uses TRBV7-6 and TRBJ2-1; 7 bases match TRBD2. Trimming cost V 3 bases and J 10 bases; bases outside gene matches: 6. The germline V gene encodes CDR1 SGHVS and CDR2 FNYEAQ. This CDR3 has 13 amino acids. The CDR3 bases are TGTGCCAGCAGCTTGGGAACTAGCGTAGAGCAGTTCTTC. Translating it yields CASSLGTSVEQFF.

The J gene is TRBJ2-7, the V gene TRBV5-1, with 8 bases that match TRBD1. The CDR3 sequence is 13 residues long. J lost 5 bases, V lost 4 bases, and 5 bases had no gene match. Looked up from germline, CDR1 is SGHRS and CDR2 is YFSETQ. CDR3: CASSPAGGNEQYF. The CDR3 nucleotides read TGCGCCAGCAGCCCGGCAGGGGGCAACGAGCAGTACTTC. Variable domain in full (rest from reference TRBV5-1 and TRBJ2-7): KAGVTQTPRYLIKTRGQQVTLSCSPISGHRSVSWYQQTPGQGLQFLFEYFSETQRNKGNFPGRFSGRQFSNSRSEMNVSTLELGDSALYLCASSPAGGNEQYFGPGTRLTVT.

The chain carries TRBV4-2 and TRBJ1-4; D uncertain. CDR3 length equals 17 residues. Trimming stripped 4 bases from V and 8 bases from J, with 23 bases between. Germline lookup yields CDR1 LGHNA and CDR2 YNFKEQ. CDR3 residues: CASSPRIGEGKIEKLFF. CDR3 DNA: TGTGCCAGCAGCCCCCGCATTGGTGAGGGTAAAATAGAAAAACTGTTTTTT.

The V call is TRBV7-2, the J call TRBJ1-1; D call uncertain. The germline CDR1 and CDR2 sequences are SGHTA and FQGNSA. Trimming cost V 3 bases and J 8 bases, with 4 bases left between them. The CDR3 covers 10 residues. The CDR3 nucleotides read TGTGCCAGCAGCTTTCCGGAAGCTTTCTTT. Protein sequence: CASSFPEAFF.

The gene calls are TRBV5-5 and TRBJ1-1; no definite D call. Looked up from germline, CDR1 is SGHKS and CDR2 is YYEKEE (reference sequence). The CDR3 runs 14 residues. V lost 0 bases and J lost 3, with 9 bases in between. CDR3 amino acids: CASSLAGSDTEAFF. CDR3 bases: TGTGCCAGCAGCTTGGCTGGGTCGGACACTGAAGCTTTCTTT.

J is TRBJ2-3 and V is TRBV4-3; 9 positions agree with TRBD2. The ends lost 4 bases at V and 6 bases at J; junction bases unmatched: 5. Germline loops: CDR1 LGHNA, CDR2 YSLEER. CDR3 length: 14 amino acids. The CDR3 loop is CASSLTGLADTQYF. DNA for the CDR3: TGCGCCAGCAGCCTCACGGGACTAGCTGATACGCAGTATTTT.

The rearrangement links TRBV20-1 to TRBJ2-7; possible D gene TRBD1, 6 bases. Germline-derived CDR1 and CDR2 are DFQATT and SNEGSKA (reference sequence). Trimming cost V 6 bases and J 6 bases, with 12 bases left between them. This CDR3 comprises 11 residues. In nucleotides, the CDR3 is TGCAGTGCATCGCCAGGGGTCGAGCAGTACTTC. Residues: CSASPGVEQYF.

The V gene is TRBV10-3, the J gene TRBJ1-4, with TRBD1 matching 8 bases. Germline-derived CDR1 and CDR2 are ENHRY and SYGVKD. This CDR3 is built from 13 residues. V shed 9 bases, J shed 7 bases, and the junction held 7 bases outside the gene matches. The CDR3 sequence: CAIGQGEGEKLFF. The CDR3 DNA reads as TGTGCCATTGGACAGGGAGAAGGTGAAAAACTGTTTTTT.